A single sample is the source of the 15 T cell receptor beta chains below, sequenced in a study of blood T cell repertoires in COVID-19. Assay: immunoSEQ multiplex PCR; the TCRdb copy retains only in-frame clones and omits some. The sample carries about 120,000 clones, over 75% recorded once. Sequenced: peripheral blood. Receptor source: an older man with acute or convalescent COVID-19.

The rearrangement joins TRBV20-1 to TRBJ2-6; TRBD1 matches 10 bases. The CDR3 loop spans 17 amino acids. The V segment lost 3 bases and the J segment 0 bases; nucleotides outside the gene matches: 5. The germline V gene has CDR1 DFQATT and CDR2 SNEGSKA (reference sequence). CDR3 residues: CSASSRTGGSGANVLTF. CDR3 nucleotides: TGCAGTGCTAGTAGTAGGACAGGGGGCTCTGGGGCCAACGTCCTGACTTTC.

The V call is TRBV6-1, the J call TRBJ1-5, with 11 bases lining up with TRBD1. CDR1 and CDR2 from the germline V gene are MNHNS and SASEGT. The CDR3 is 17 residues long. V shed 4 bases and J 6 bases; nucleotides not matched to a gene: 11. The CDR3 loop reads CASSVDGGTGGGQPQHF. The CDR3 coding sequence is TGTGCCAGCAGTGTCGATGGAGGGACAGGGGGAGGTCAGCCCCAGCATTTT.

The chain employs TRBV10-3 and TRBJ2-3; 8 nucleotides agree with TRBD2. The germline V gene encodes CDR1 ENHRY and CDR2 SYGVKD. The CDR3 spans 18 residues. V was pared by 11 bases and J by 0 bases, with 19 bases of the junction left unmatched. The CDR3 sequence is CASAVEPKAGASTDTQYF. Written as DNA, the CDR3 is TGTGCCTCCGCGGTGGAGCCAAAAGCGGGGGCTAGCACAGATACGCAGTATTTT.

The V gene is TRBV10-3, the J gene TRBJ1-1, with D perhaps TRBD1 (5 bases). The CDR3 is 14 amino acids. Looked up from germline, CDR1 is ENHRY and CDR2 is SYGVKD. Trimming took 10 bases from V and 5 from J, leaving 20 bases between them. Here the CDR3 DNA reads TGTGCCACCCTAGGGGCGCTACTGGAGACTGAAGCTTTCTTT. Its protein is CATLGALLETEAFF.

The V and J genes are TRBV5-4 and TRBJ2-1; a possible D gene is TRBD2 (5 bases). The CDR3 contains 15 residues. The germline V gene encodes CDR1 SGHNT and CDR2 YYREEE (reference sequence). The germline V and J ends were trimmed by 0 bases and 9 bases, with 16 bases remaining between them. CDR3 region: CASSLGSSLGGEQFF. The DNA of the CDR3 is TGTGCCAGCAGCTTGGGGTCTAGCTTAGGTGGTGAGCAGTTCTTC. Together with reference TRBV5-4 and TRBJ2-1, the CDR3 gives the full variable domain: ETGVTQSPTHLIKTRGQQVTLRCSSQSGHNTVSWYQQALGQGPQFIFQYYREEENGRGNFPPRFSGLQFPNYSSELNVNALELDDSALYLCASSLGSSLGGEQFFGPGTRLTVL.

The CDR3 DNA sequence: TGCGCCAGCAGCCGGGGGGACACCGGGGAGCTGTTTTTT. This encodes CASSRGDTGELFF. The J gene is TRBJ2-2, the V gene TRBV5-1; 7 positions match TRBD2. CDR3 length: 13 residues. CDR1 is SGHRS, CDR2 YFSETQ, per germline. Trimming cost V 4 bases and J 3 bases; bases outside gene matches: 0.

V gene TRBV4-1 combines with J gene TRBJ2-7, with 8 bases fitting TRBD2. Per germline, CDR1 MGHRA and CDR2 YSYEKL. V shed 4 bases and J 0 bases; nucleotides not matched to a gene: 20. This CDR3 is built from 20 residues. The CDR3 loop is CASSRTTGTRSLVDSYEQYF. The CDR3 DNA is TGCGCCAGCAGCCGAACGACCGGGACTAGAAGTCTTGTCGACTCCTACGAGCAGTACTTC.

There are a few counts of this clone. This chain links TRBV7-9 with TRBJ2-7; weak D call: TRBD1 (5 bases). The germline CDR1 and CDR2 sequences are SEHNR and FQNEAQ (reference sequence). Trimming removed 4 bases at V and 0 bases at J, with 13 bases between. The CDR3 runs 15 residues. The CDR3 DNA follows: TGTGCCAGCAGCTACGAAGGGGCTTACTCCTACGAGCAGTACTTC. It is translated as CASSYEGAYSYEQYF.

This clone has more than one count but fewer than ten. The V gene is TRBV4-1, the J gene TRBJ1-4, with a tentative D call TRBD1 (6 bases). The CDR3 totals 16 residues. Looked up from germline, CDR1 is MGHRA and CDR2 is YSYEKL. Trimming took 1 base from V and 6 from J, leaving 15 bases between them. CDR3 sequence: CASSQGGGGMDEKLFF. Written as DNA, the CDR3 is TGCGCCAGCAGCCAAGGAGGTGGGGGCATGGATGAAAAACTGTTTTTT.

The table lists this clone with a few counts. The chain couples TRBV6-5 to TRBJ1-2; TRBD1 agrees at 8 bases. The germline gives CDR1 MNHEY, CDR2 SVGAGI. This CDR3 contains 14 residues. The ends lost 2 bases at V and 7 bases at J; junction bases unmatched: 6. The CDR3 bases are TGTGCCAGCAGTTACCATTCCAGGGGGCTTGGCTACACCTTC. This codes for CASSYHSRGLGYTF.

The chain employs TRBV11-3 and TRBJ2-2; possible D gene TRBD2, 6 bases. Deletions cut 1 base from V and 6 bases from J, with 9 bases between. The V gene's germline CDR1 is SGHNT and CDR2 YENEEA. CDR3 length: 14 amino acids. CDR3 coding DNA: TGTGCCAGCAGCTTAGGGAGGGGTTCCGGGGAGCTGTTTTTT. This codes for CASSLGRGSGELFF.

The chain employs TRBV29-1 and TRBJ2-1; D perhaps matches TRBD1 (6 bases). This CDR3 contains 13 residues. Germline-derived CDR1 and CDR2 are SQVTM and ANQGSEA. Between the trimmed V and J ends, which lost 4 bases and 6 bases, there was a span of 13 bases. The CDR3 protein is CSVGQGRSNEQFF. CDR3 DNA: TGCAGCGTTGGGCAGGGGAGATCCAATGAGCAGTTCTTC.

The chain has TRBV7-2 and TRBJ1-2; 7 nucleotides agree with TRBD1. J lost 8 bases, V lost 6 bases, and 12 bases had no gene match. Germline CDR1 and CDR2: SGHTA and FQGNSA. The CDR3 has 14 amino acids. The CDR3 DNA follows: TGTGCCAGCAGTACAAGGGGGCGCTTGAACGGCTACACCTTC. It codes for CASSTRGRLNGYTF.

This rearrangement joins TRBV3-1 (or the pseudogene TRBV3-2) to TRBJ2-1; no clear D gene. V lost 1 base and J 7 bases, leaving 5 bases between the germline ends. Germline CDR1 and CDR2: LGHDT and YNNKEL (reference sequence). This CDR3 has 12 amino acids. Here the CDR3 reads CASSQVQNEQFF. CDR3 nucleotides: TGTGCCAGCAGCCAAGTACAGAATGAGCAGTTCTTC.

The gene calls are TRBV9 and TRBJ2-1; TRBD2 aligns across 14 bases. The germline V gene encodes CDR1 SGDLS and CDR2 YYNGEE. The CDR3 is 15 residues long. The J segment lost 10 bases and the V segment lost 3 bases, leaving 6 bases of the junction unmatched. The CDR3 coding sequence is TGTGCCAGCAGCGGGGGACTAGCGGGAGAGTGGGAGCAGTTCTTC. It specifies CASSGGLAGEWEQFF.